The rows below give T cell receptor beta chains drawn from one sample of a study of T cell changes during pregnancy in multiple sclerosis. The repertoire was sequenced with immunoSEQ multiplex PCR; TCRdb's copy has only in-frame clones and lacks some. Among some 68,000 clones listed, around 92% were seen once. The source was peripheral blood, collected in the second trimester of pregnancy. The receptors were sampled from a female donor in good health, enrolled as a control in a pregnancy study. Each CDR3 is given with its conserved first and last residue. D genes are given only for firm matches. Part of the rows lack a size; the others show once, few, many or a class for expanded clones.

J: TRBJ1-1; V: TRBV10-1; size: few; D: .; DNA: TGCGCCAGCAGTGACAGGGTGGGGACTGAAGCTTTCTTT; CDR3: CASSDRVGTEAFF
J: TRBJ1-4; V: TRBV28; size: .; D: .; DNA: TGTGCCAGCTTACCGGGTCGCCTTAATGAAAAACTGTTTTTT; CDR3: CASLPGRLNEKLFF
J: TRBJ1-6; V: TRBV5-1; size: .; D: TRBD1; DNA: TGCGCCAGCAGCCATGGGACAGGGGAAAGGAATTCACCCCTCCACTTT; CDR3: CASSHGTGERNSPLHF
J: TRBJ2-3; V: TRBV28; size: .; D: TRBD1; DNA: TGTGCCAGCAGTTTACTTCCGGTGGTAACAGGGGGCGCGTTAACAGATACGCAGTATTTT; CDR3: CASSLLPVVTGGALTDTQYF
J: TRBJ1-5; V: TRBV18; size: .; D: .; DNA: TGTGCCAGCTCACCCGGGATGTCGGAGCCCCAGCATTTT; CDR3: CASSPGMSEPQHF
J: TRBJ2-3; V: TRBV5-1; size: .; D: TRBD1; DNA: TGCGCCAGCAGCCCCCGCCGGGACAGAGTTCCTAGCACAGATACGCAGTATTTT; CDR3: CASSPRRDRVPSTDTQYF
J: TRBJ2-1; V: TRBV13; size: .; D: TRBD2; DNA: TGTGCCAGCAGCTTCTACCGAGCGGGAAGCAATGAGCAGTTCTTC; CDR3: CASSFYRAGSNEQFF
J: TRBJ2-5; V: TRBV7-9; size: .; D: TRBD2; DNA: TGTGCCAGCAGCCCCCGGGGGGGACTAGCGGGTAGTGGAGAGACCCAGTACTTC; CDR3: CASSPRGGLAGSGETQYF
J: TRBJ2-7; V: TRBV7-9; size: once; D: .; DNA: TGTGCCAGCAGCCCCTCCCCGAACCACAACCACGAGCAGTACTTC; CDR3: CASSPSPNHNHEQYF
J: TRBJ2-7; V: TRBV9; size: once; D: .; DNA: TGTGCCAGCAGCCCCGGGTCTACCTACGAGCAGTACTTC; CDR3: CASSPGSTYEQYF
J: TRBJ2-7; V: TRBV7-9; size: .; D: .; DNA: TGTGCCAGCAGCTTAAATCAGGGTTACGAGCAGTACTTC; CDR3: CASSLNQGYEQYF
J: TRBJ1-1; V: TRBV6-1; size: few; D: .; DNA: TGTGCCAGCAGTGTGAGCAGGGTGAACACTGAAGCTTTCTTT; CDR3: CASSVSRVNTEAFF
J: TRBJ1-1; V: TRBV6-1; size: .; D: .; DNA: TGTGCCAGCAGTGAAAGTGGAGGGTATACTGAAGCTTTCTTT; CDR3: CASSESGGYTEAFF
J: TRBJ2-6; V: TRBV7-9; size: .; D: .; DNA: TGTGCCAGCAGCTTAAGACAGGTGATCTCTGGGGCCAACGTCCTGACTTTC; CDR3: CASSLRQVISGANVLTF
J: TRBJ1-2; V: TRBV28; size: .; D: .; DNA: TGTGCCAGCAGTTTCACAGGAGGGGTCGGCTCATATGGCTACACCTTC; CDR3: CASSFTGGVGSYGYTF
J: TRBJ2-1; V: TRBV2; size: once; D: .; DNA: TGTGCCAGCAGTGAAGCGCTTCCGGGGAATGAGCAGTTCTTC; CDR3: CASSEALPGNEQFF
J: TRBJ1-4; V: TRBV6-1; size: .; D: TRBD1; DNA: TGTGCCAGCATTCTGGACAGGGTTGACGAAAAACTGTTTTTT; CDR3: CASILDRVDEKLFF
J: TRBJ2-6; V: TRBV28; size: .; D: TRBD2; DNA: TGTGCCAGCAGGCCCCGGACTAGCGGCAGCTCTGGGGCCAACGTCCTGACTTTC; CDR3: CASRPRTSGSSGANVLTF
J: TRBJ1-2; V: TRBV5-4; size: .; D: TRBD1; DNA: TGTGCCAGCAGCCGGACAGGGGGAGTTGGCTACACCTTC; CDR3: CASSRTGGVGYTF
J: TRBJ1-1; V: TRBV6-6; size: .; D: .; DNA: TGTGCCAGCAGTTACATGGGGGCGGAAACTGAAGCTTTCTTT; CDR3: CASSYMGAETEAFF
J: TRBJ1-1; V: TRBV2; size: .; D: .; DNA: TGTGCCACCTCCCTTGGCGGGGGGTCGGATGAAGCTTTCTTT; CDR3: CATSLGGGSDEAFF
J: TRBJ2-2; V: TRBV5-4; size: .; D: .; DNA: TGTGCCAGCAGCCACCAACATGGGAGCCTCACTTACACCGGGGAGCTGTTTTTT; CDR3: CASSHQHGSLTYTGELFF
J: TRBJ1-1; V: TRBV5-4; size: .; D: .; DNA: TGTGCCAGCAGCTCCGGGTCGGAGTCTGAAGCTTTCTTT; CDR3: CASSSGSESEAFF
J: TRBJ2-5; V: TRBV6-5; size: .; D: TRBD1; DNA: TGTGCCAGCAGTTACTCGACAGGGGCCCAAGAGACCCAGTACTTC; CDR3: CASSYSTGAQETQYF
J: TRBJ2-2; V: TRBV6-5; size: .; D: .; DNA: TGTGCCAGCAGTTACAAGACGGGCGGGTCCGGGGAGCTGTTTTTT; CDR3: CASSYKTGGSGELFF
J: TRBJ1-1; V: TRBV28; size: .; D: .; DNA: TGTGCCAGTCTTCCAGGGATTTACACTGAAGCTTTCTTT; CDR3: CASLPGIYTEAFF
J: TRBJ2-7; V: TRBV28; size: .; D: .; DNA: TGTGCCAGCAGTTCTATTTTGAGCTCCTACGAGCAGTACTTC; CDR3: CASSSILSSYEQYF
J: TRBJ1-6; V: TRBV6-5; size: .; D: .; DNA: TGTGCCAGCAGTTACACGGGTCGCGGTAATTCACCCCTCCACTTT; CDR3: CASSYTGRGNSPLHF
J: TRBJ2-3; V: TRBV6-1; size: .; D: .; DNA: TGTGCCAGCAGTGATTACAGTTCCGATACGCAGTATTTT; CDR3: CASSDYSSDTQYF
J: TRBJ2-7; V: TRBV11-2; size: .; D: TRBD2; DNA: TGTGCCAGCAGCTCGGGACTAGCGGGAGGGACCGAGCAGTACTTC; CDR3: CASSSGLAGGTEQYF
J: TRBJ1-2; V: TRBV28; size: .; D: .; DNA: TGTGCCAGCAGTTTTAGCCCCCAGCGGGCGAATGGCTACACCTTC; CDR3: CASSFSPQRANGYTF
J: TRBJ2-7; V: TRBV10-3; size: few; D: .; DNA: TGTGCCATCAGTGCAGGACTTGGGCGGACCTCCTACGAGCAGTACTTC; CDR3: CAISAGLGRTSYEQYF
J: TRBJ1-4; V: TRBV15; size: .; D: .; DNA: TGTGCCACCAGCCCCGGCGGGACGGTTAATGAAAAACTGTTTTTT; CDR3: CATSPGGTVNEKLFF
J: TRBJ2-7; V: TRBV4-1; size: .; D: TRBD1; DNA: TGCGCCAGCAGCCAAAGTCAGGGGGTCGGGACCCACGAGCAGTACTTC; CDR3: CASSQSQGVGTHEQYF
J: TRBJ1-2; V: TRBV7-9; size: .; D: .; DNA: TGTGCCAGCAGCTTACAACAGGATATTAACTATGGCTACACCTTC; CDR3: CASSLQQDINYGYTF
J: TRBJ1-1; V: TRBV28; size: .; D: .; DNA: TGTGCCAGCAGTTTACGGGTTGGACAGTTGAACACTGAAGCTTTCTTT; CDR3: CASSLRVGQLNTEAFF
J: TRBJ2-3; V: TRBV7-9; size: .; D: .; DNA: TGTGCCAGCAGCTCCACAGGGAGATCGGATACGCAGTATTTT; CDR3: CASSSTGRSDTQYF
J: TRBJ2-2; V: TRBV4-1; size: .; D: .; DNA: TGCGCCAGCAGCCACGTGGGAGGCACCGGGGAGCTGTTTTTT; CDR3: CASSHVGGTGELFF
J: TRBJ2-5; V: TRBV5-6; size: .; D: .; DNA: TGTGCCAGCAGCTCGGTGGGCACAGGGTCTTACCAAGAGACCCAGTACTTC; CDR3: CASSSVGTGSYQETQYF
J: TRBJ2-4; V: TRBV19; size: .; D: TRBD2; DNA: TGTGCCAGTAGTATGGGTTGGGGAGGGGCGCTAGCCAAAAACATTCAGTACTTC; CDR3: CASSMGWGGALAKNIQYF